This is a list of T cell receptor beta chains from one sample in a study of radiotherapy plus CTLA-4 blockade in lung cancer. Profiling relied on immunoSEQ multiplex PCR, and the TCRdb table lists in-frame clones only, not all of them. The profile covers 26,000 or so clones, with less than 85% appearing a single time and approximately 7.7% taken by the ten largest. Material: peripheral blood, obtained from a patient treated with radiotherapy plus ipilimumab. These receptor sequences come from a human donor with non-small cell lung cancer who had stable disease on radiotherapy plus ipilimumab. The CDR3 runs from the conserved cysteine through the conserved F or W. A D gene is named only where the DNA matches it firmly. Rows give clone size only sometimes, using once, few, many, or a class for an expanded clone.

size	D	J	V	DNA	CDR3
NA	NA	TRBJ1-5	TRBV28	TGTGCCAGCAGACAGGGCGGTCAGCCCCAGCATTTT	CASRQGGQPQHF
few	TRBD2	TRBJ2-3	TRBV2	TGTGCCAGCAGTGAACTGCGGGGGACTGGACGCACAGATACGCAGTATTTT	CASSELRGTGRTDTQYF
NA	NA	TRBJ1-2	TRBV5-6	TGTGCCAGCAGCGAATATGGGACGGAACTCGCCGAGGGCTACACCTTC	CASSEYGTELAEGYTF
NA	NA	TRBJ2-1	TRBV7-3	TGTGCCAGCAGCTTAGGGCTCCTAGCTAATCGGCAGTTCTTC	CASSLGLLANRQFF
NA	NA	TRBJ2-3	TRBV27	TGTGCCAGCAGTAAATCGACAGGCCCAGATACGCAGTATTTT	CASSKSTGPDTQYF
NA	NA	TRBJ2-5	TRBV11-2	TGTGCCAGCAGCTTAGTCCAGGCCTTCCAAGAGACCCAGTACTTC	CASSLVQAFQETQYF
NA	TRBD1	TRBJ2-7	TRBV5-1	TGCGCCAGCAGCTTGTGGACAGGCTCCTACGAGCAGTACTTC	CASSLWTGSYEQYF
NA	NA	TRBJ1-4	TRBV5-1	TGCGCCAGCAGCTTCCTGGGGGGTACGTCAGGTGAAAAACTGTTTTTT	CASSFLGGTSGEKLFF
NA	NA	TRBJ1-5	TRBV9	TGTGCCAGCAGCGTAGCGGGCCATAGCAATCAGCCCCAGCATTTT	CASSVAGHSNQPQHF
NA	NA	TRBJ1-1	TRBV28	TGTGCCAGCAGTTTAGGTGGGGCGAAGAACACTGAAGCTTTCTTT	CASSLGGAKNTEAFF
NA	TRBD1	TRBJ2-7	TRBV7-2	TGTGCCAGCAGCCTCCCGGGACAGTCCTACGAGCAGTACTTC	CASSLPGQSYEQYF
once	NA	TRBJ1-3	TRBV30	TGTGCCTGGCAGACCGAAGGAAACACCATATATTTT	CAWQTEGNTIYF
NA	NA	TRBJ1-2	TRBV20-1	TGCAGTGCTAGTGATGGTGGCTACACCTTC	CSASDGGYTF
NA	NA	TRBJ1-2	TRBV6-5	TGTGCCAGCAGTCACAACAGGGCTGGCTACACCTTC	CASSHNRAGYTF
few	NA	TRBJ1-3	TRBV7-2	TGTGCCAGCAGCTTTTATGGCTCTGGAAACACCATATATTTT	CASSFYGSGNTIYF
few	NA	TRBJ2-3	TRBV27	TGTGCCAGCAAGTCCTTAGGAGTCAGCACAGATACGCAGTATTTT	CASKSLGVSTDTQYF
once	NA	TRBJ2-1	TRBV10-2	TGCGCCAGCAAGGAAGGAGGGGGCCGGGGTGAGCAGTTCTTC	CASKEGGGRGEQFF
NA	TRBD1	TRBJ2-6	TRBV7-7	TGTGCCAGCAGCTTATCAGGGGGCGACTTCCCTGGGGCCAACGTCCTGACTTTC	CASSLSGGDFPGANVLTF
once	NA	TRBJ1-3	TRBV7-9	TGTGCCAGCAGCTGGGGGGCGCAAGGAAACACCATATATTTT	CASSWGAQGNTIYF